The clone carrying this TCR beta chain has ten or more counts. The junction and the germline gene differ at one end; a read error may be behind it. This entry belongs to a study of T-cell reconstitution after alpha-beta-depleted transplantation in children. The CDR3 has 14 residues. The V gene's germline CDR1 is SGHRS and CDR2 YFSETQ. For TCRbeta, the library was prepared with unique molecular identifiers. TCRdb called the PCR reads again in MiXCR, with one record for every CDR3 protein. The sample yields approximately 510,000 distinct CDR3 sequences, around 20% seen once. The rearrangement links TRBV5-1 to TRBJ2-3; D may be TRBD2 (6 bases). This specimen was PBMCs from the stem cell graft donor, taken from the stem cell graft. The TCR comes from a human donor who donated a stem cell graft to a child with acute lymphoblastic leukemia. The CDR3 spells CASSPGTSTDTQYF. The CDR3 bases are TGTGCCAGCTCACCCGGGACTAGCACAGATACGCAGTATTTT.